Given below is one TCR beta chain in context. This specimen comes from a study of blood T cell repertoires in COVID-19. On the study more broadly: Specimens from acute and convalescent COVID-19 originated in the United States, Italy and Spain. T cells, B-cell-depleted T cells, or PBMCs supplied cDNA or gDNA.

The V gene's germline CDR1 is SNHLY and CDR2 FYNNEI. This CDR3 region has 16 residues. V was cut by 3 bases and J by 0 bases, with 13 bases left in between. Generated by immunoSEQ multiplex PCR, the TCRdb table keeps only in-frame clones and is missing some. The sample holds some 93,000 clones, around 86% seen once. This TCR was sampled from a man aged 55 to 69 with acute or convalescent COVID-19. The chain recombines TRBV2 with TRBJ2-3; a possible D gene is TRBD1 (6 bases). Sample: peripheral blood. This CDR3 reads CASSEDGGTSTDTQYF. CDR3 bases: TGTGCCAGCAGTGAGGATGGGGGCACTAGCACAGATACGCAGTATTTT.